The present entry profiles one TCR beta chain with its context. Its antigen is as yet unknown. The sample comes from a study of OX40 agonist ivuxolimab in advanced cancers. General study results and limits: Antigen specificity was not determined for the expanded peripheral T cells.

Profiling relied on immunoSEQ multiplex PCR, and the TCRdb table lists in-frame clones only, not all of them. The table has roughly 61,000 clones, around 90% seen once. With 4 bases clipped from V and 3 bases from J, the junction kept 9 bases outside the gene matches. This CDR3 has 17 amino acids. Germline CDR1 is SGDLS and CDR2 is YYNGEE. Blood sampling was done at baseline, cycle 4 day 1, and cycle 7 day 1. The receptor's source is an adult with an advanced solid tumor such as melanoma, head and neck, liver or kidney cancer. Sample: CD4+ or CD8+ T cells sorted from blood, taken in a trial of the OX40 agonist ivuxolimab. The chain has TRBV9 and TRBJ2-3, with 12 positions matching TRBD2. CDR3 in DNA: TGTGCCAGCAGCCCCTCTAGCGGGGGGGCTTTTACAGATACGCAGTATTTT. Residues: CASSPSSGGAFTDTQYF.